These 18 T cell receptor beta chains were sequenced from one sample in a study of regulatory T cells in long-lasting Graves disease. The time point is: newly diagnosed GD, antithyroid drugs for less than 3 months. PBMCs provided the RNA from which the TCR library was made. CDR3 regions were amplified by Arm-PCR using iRepertoire HTBI primers to build TCR beta libraries. Each CDR3 protein gets one entry after TCRdb re-called the multiplex PCR reads with MiXCR. The repertoire holds about 220,000 distinct CDR3 sequences, with around a fifth as singletons. The data were also submitted as part of a second study, on T cells in Graves' hyperthyroidism and ophthalmopathy.

Sequencing was performed on peripheral blood mononuclear cells (PBMCs), taken at new diagnosis, from a patient treated with antithyroid drugs. Source of these receptors: a woman between 25 and 40 years old with Graves disease.

This clonotype was seen at least ten times. The chain has TRBV28 and TRBJ1-2, with D hard to call. Germline assignment: CDR1 MDHEN and CDR2 SYDVKM. V shed 6 bases and J shed 8 bases, with 10 bases lying between them. The CDR3 spans 11 residues. CDR3 DNA sequence: TGTGCCAGCAGCCACTCTGGAGGCTACACCTTC. Translation gives CASSHSGGYTF.

Ten or more counts support this clonotype. The chain carries TRBV12-3 or TRBV12-4 and TRBJ1-2, with D perhaps matching TRBD1 (5 bases). This CDR3 is 16 amino acids long. Trimming shortened V by 3 bases and J by 0 bases, and 14 bases separated the two germline ends. The CDR3, as DNA: TGTGCCAGCAGTTTTTTCGGGAAACAGGCTAACTATGGCTACACCTTC. Amino acids: CASSFFGKQANYGYTF.

At least ten counts were recorded for this clonotype. The CDR3 DNA is TGTGCCAGCAGCCACAGACGACCTGGTGGCGAAAAACTGTTTTTT. This translates into CASSHRRPGGEKLFF. The chain joins TRBV3-1 to TRBJ1-4, with unresolved D. Per the germline V gene, CDR1 is LGHDT and CDR2 is YNNKEL (reference sequence). V shed 3 bases and J shed 8 bases, with 16 bases lying between them. The CDR3 consists of 15 residues.

The J gene is TRBJ2-7, the V gene TRBV5-1, with 11 bases that match TRBD1. Per the germline V gene, CDR1 is SGHRS and CDR2 is YFSETQ. With V trimmed by 4 bases and J by 5 bases, 5 bases remained unmatched. This CDR3 comprises 14 residues. CDR3 bases: TGCGCCAGCAGCGGGACAGGGGGTTTGGACGAGCAGTACTTC. Translated, it gives CASSGTGGLDEQYF.

This clonotype was detected a few times. The chain is built from TRBV4-1 and TRBJ1-2, with D uncertain. The CDR3 length is 16 residues. V lost 0 bases and J 8 bases, leaving 19 bases between the germline ends. Per the germline V gene, CDR1 is MGHRA and CDR2 is YSYEKL. In DNA form, the CDR3 reads TGCGCCAGCAGCCAAGATCTAACGGAATCCTCTAACGGCTACACCTTC. It encodes CASSQDLTESSNGYTF.

With respect to this clonotype: This probably arose from a read error, given a far larger clone one base away. Here the CDR3 reads CASSLGRDNEQLF. The CDR3, as DNA: TGTGCCAGCAGTTTGGGCAGAGACAATGAGCAGCTCTTC. The chain couples TRBV7-9 to TRBJ2-1, with D hard to call. The CDR3 covers 13 residues. The germline V gene has CDR1 SEHNR and CDR2 FQNEAQ (reference sequence).

The gene calls are TRBV18 and TRBJ1-1; D remains unclear. V was pared by 5 bases and J by 8 bases, with 15 bases between. The length of the CDR3 is 13 residues. Per germline, CDR1 KGHSH and CDR2 LQKENI. CDR3 nucleotide sequence: TGTGCCAGCTCATTCTCCGAGGGATGGGAAGCTTTCTTT. It codes for CASSFSEGWEAFF.

This clonotype was seen ten or more times. The chain uses TRBV28 and TRBJ2-7; no reliable D call. The V end was cut by 6 bases, the J end by 4 bases, with 13 bases between. Germline V gives CDR1 MDHEN, CDR2 SYDVKM. This CDR3 comprises 13 residues. The CDR3 nucleotides read TGTGCCAGCAGCTTTTCCTTGGCGTACGAGCAGTACTTC. Translation: CASSFSLAYEQYF. The whole variable domain, filled in from reference TRBV28 and TRBJ2-7, reads DVKVTQSSRYLVKRTGEKVFLECVQDMDHENMFWYRQDPGLGLRLIYFSYDVKMKEKGDIPEGYSVSREKKERFSLILESASTNQTSMYLCASSFSLAYEQYFGPGTRLTVT.

Ten or more counts support this clonotype. The CDR3 is CASSPLGQANSYEQYF. The CDR3 DNA sequence: TGCGCCAGCAGCCCCCTAGGACAGGCGAACTCCTACGAGCAGTACTTC. The gene calls are TRBV4-1 and TRBJ2-7, with TRBD1 matching 7 bases. Germline CDR1 and CDR2: MGHRA and YSYEKL. The CDR3 is 16 residues long. With V trimmed by 4 bases and J by 0 bases, 9 bases remained unmatched.

There are many counts of this clonotype. The chain has TRBV20-1 and TRBJ1-2; unclear D gene. The V end was cut by 0 bases, the J end by 1 base, with 18 bases between. Germline CDR1 DFQATT, CDR2 SNEGSKA (reference sequence). The CDR3 totals 17 residues. The chain's CDR3 is CSARDPLEVDGNYGYTF. CDR3 sequence (DNA): TGCAGTGCTAGAGATCCACTTGAAGTAGACGGTAACTATGGCTACACCTTC.

This clonotype was detected a few times. The V and J genes are TRBV7-6 and TRBJ2-1; possibly TRBD1 or TRBD2 for D (6 bases each). Germline CDR1 and CDR2: SGHVS and FNYEAQ. Deletions cut 2 bases from V and 1 base from J, with 15 bases between. The CDR3 runs 17 residues. CDR3 sequence (DNA): TGTGCCAGCAGCTTATATCAAGGGGGGAAGTCCTACAATGAGCAGTTCTTC. Translation gives CASSLYQGGKSYNEQFF.

V gene TRBV7-9 combines with J gene TRBJ1-5, with no clear D. The CDR3 consists of 14 residues. Trimming left V 5 bases short and J 0 bases short, with 8 bases between. Germline V gives CDR1 SEHNR, CDR2 FQNEAQ (reference sequence). The DNA of the CDR3 is TGTGCCAGCAGCCTTCAGTCTAGCAATCAGCCCCAGCATTTT. The encoded protein is CASSLQSSNQPQHF.

The chain recombines TRBV9 with TRBJ1-5; 8 nucleotides agree with TRBD1. Germline values: CDR1 SGDLS, CDR2 YYNGEE. There are 14 residues in the CDR3. V dropped 3 bases and J dropped 2; count of bases not matched to a gene: 1. The CDR3 sequence: CASSAGQGNQPQHF. CDR3 sequence (DNA): TGTGCCAGCAGCGCGGGACAGGGCAATCAGCCCCAGCATTTT.

In this sample, this clonotype turned up once. The genes are TRBV7-3 and TRBJ2-2; possible D gene TRBD2, 6 bases. V gave up 4 bases and J gave up 7 bases, with 16 bases separating them. The CDR3 sequence is 15 residues long. Germline V lookup: CDR1 SGHTA, CDR2 FQGTGA. CDR3 region: CASSSEGTGVGELFF. In DNA form, the CDR3 reads TGTGCCAGCAGCTCCGAAGGAACGGGAGTCGGGGAGCTGTTTTTT.

The genes are TRBV3-1 and TRBJ2-7; TRBD2 aligns across 8 bases. CDR1 and CDR2 from the germline V gene are LGHDT and YNNKEL (reference sequence). The CDR3 consists of 15 residues. Losses at the gene ends were 4 bases for V and 4 bases for J; bases not matched to a gene: 9. CDR3 nucleotides: TGTGCCAGCAGCCCCCTCAGCGGGAGAGGGTACGAGCAGTACTTC. Protein sequence: CASSPLSGRGYEQYF.

In this sample, this clonotype turned up many times. V is TRBV7-9 and J is TRBJ1-5; no definite D call. CDR1 and CDR2 from the germline V gene are SEHNR and FQNEAQ (reference sequence). The CDR3 totals 14 residues. Trimming took 1 base from V and 5 from J, leaving 9 bases between them. CDR3 residues: CASSLGLVYQPQHF. The DNA for the CDR3 is TGTGCCAGCAGCTTAGGATTGGTGTATCAGCCCCAGCATTTT.

Concerning this clonotype: A far larger clone is one base from this, pointing to a likely read error. This chain connects TRBV28 to TRBJ1-2; 7 bases agree with TRBD1. CDR1 and CDR2 from the germline V gene are MDHEN and SYDVKM. The J segment lost 4 bases and the V segment lost 6 bases, leaving 8 bases of the junction unmatched. The CDR3 covers 14 residues. The CDR3 bases are TGTGCCAGCAGCCCCGGGACAGCGATCTATGGCTACACCTTC. As protein: CASSPGTAIYGYTF.

This clonotype was counted many times. V and J are TRBV28 and TRBJ1-4; the D is unclear. Germline V gene lookup returns CDR1 MDHEN and CDR2 SYDVKM. The CDR3 is made up of 13 amino acids. The ends were cut back, 10 bases at V and 7 bases at J, with 16 bases in the middle. The CDR3: CATLGSLSEKLFF. The CDR3 DNA reads as TGTGCCACGCTAGGGAGTCTAAGTGAAAAACTGTTTTTT.